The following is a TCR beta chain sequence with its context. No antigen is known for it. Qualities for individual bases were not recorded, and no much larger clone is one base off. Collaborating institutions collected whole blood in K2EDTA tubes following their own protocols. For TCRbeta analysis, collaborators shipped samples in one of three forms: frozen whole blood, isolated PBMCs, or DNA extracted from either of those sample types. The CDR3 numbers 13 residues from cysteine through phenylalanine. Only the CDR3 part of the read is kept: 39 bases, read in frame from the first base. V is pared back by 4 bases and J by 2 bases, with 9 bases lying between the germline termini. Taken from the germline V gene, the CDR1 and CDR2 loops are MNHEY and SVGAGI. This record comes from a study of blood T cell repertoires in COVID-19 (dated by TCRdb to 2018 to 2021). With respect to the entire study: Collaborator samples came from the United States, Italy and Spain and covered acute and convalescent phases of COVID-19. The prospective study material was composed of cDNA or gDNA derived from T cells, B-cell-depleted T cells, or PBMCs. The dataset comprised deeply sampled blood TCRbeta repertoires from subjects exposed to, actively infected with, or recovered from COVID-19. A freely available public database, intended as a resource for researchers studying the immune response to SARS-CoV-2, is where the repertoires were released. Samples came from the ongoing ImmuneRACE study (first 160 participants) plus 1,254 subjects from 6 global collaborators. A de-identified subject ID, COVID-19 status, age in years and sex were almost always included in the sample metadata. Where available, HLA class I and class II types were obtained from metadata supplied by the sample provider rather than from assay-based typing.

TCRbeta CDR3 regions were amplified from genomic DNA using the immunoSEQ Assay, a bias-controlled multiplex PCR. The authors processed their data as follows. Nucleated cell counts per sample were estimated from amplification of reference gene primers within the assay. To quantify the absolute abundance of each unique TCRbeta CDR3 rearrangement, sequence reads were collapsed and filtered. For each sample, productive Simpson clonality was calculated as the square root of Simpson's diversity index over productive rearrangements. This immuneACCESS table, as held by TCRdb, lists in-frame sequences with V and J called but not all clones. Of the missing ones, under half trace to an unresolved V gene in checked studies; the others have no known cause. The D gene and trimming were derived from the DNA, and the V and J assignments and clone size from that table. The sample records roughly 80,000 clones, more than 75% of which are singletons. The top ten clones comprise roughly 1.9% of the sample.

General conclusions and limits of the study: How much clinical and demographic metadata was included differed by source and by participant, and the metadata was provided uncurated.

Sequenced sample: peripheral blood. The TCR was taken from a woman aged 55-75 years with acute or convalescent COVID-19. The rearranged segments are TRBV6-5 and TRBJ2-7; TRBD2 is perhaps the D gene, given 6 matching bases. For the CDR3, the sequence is CASSSGVTYEQYF. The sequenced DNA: TGTGCCAGCAGTTCGGGAGTTACCTACGAGCAGTACTTC.